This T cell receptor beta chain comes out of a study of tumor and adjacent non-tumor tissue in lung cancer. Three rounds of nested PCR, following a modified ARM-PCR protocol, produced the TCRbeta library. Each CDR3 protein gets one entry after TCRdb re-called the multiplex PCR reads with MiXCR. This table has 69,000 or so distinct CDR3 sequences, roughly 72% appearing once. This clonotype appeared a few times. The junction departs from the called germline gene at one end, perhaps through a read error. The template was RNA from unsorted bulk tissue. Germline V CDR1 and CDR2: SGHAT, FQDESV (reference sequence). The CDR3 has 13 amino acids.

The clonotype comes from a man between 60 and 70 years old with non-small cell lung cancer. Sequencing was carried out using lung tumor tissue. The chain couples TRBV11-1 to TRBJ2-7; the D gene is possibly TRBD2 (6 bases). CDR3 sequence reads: CASSPGSGEEQYF. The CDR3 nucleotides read TGTGCTAGCAGCCCCGGTTCGGGGGAGGAGCAGTACTTC.